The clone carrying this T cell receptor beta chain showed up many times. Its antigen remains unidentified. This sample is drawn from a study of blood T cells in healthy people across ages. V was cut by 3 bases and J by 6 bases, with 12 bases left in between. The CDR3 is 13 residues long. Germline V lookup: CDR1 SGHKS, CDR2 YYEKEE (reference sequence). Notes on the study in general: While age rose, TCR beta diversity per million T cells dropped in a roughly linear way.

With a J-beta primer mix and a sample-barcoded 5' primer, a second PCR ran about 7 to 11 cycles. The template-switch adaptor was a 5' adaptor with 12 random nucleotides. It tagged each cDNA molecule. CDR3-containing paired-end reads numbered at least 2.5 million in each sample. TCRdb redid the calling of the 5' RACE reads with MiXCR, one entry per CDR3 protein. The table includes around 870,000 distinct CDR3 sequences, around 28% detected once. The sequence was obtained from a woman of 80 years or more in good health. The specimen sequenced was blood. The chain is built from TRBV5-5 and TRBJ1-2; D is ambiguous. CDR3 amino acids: CASSSGSTNGYTF. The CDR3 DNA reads TGTGCCAGCAGCTCGGGATCGACTAATGGCTACACCTTC.